The 21 T cell receptor beta chains listed next were all sequenced from one sample in a study of regulatory T cells in long-lasting Graves disease. As to time point: persistent/refractory GD, antithyroid drugs over 5 years with positive TRAb. After RNA was extracted from PBMCs, the TCR library was made from it. For TCR beta, libraries came from iRepertoire HTBI primers and Arm-PCR of CDR3 regions. TCRdb used MiXCR to reprocess the multiplex PCR reads, holding one entry per CDR3 protein. Here the sample spans some 370,000 distinct CDR3 sequences, less than 25% being singletons. Material: peripheral blood mononuclear cells (PBMCs), obtained when the disease was refractory, from a patient treated with antithyroid drugs. The source is a female donor with Graves disease.

The chain links TRBV19 to TRBJ1-5; the D gene is possibly TRBD1 (6 bases). Trimming took off 8 bases at V and 1 base at J, with 18 bases between the two ends. The CDR3 loop spans 16 amino acids. Germline V gene sequence: CDR1 LNHDA, CDR2 SQIVND (reference sequence). CDR3 DNA: TGTGCCAGTTGTCTTTACTTCGGACAGAGCAATCAGCCCCAGCATTTT. This translates into CASCLYFGQSNQPQHF. Looking up the rest from reference TRBV19 and TRBJ1-5 gives the full variable domain: DGGITQSPKYLFRKEGQNVTLSCEQNLNHDAMYWYRQDPGQGLRLIYYSQIVNDFQKGDIAEGYSVSREKKESFPLTVTSAQKNPTAFYLCASCLYFGQSNQPQHFGDGTRLSIL.

Of note for this clonotype: A clone one base away is much larger, so this may be a read error. V gene TRBV28 combines with J gene TRBJ2-2; 8 bases line up with TRBD2. The CDR3 runs 14 residues. CDR1 MDHEN and CDR2 SYDVKM come from the germline V gene. Trimming took 8 bases from V and 3 from J; bases not matched to a gene: 5. In DNA, the CDR3 is TGTGCCAGCGCCGGGACTAGTTACACCGGGGAGCTGTTTTTT. Its translation is CASAGTSYTGELFF.

This clonotype came up a few times. A junction end diverges from the germline sequence, so it may reflect a read error. CDR3 region: CASIIDTGFNQPQHF. The CDR3 coding sequence is TGTGCCAGTATTATAGATACAGGGTTCAATCAGCCCCAGCATTTT. The genes are TRBV19 and TRBJ1-5; perhaps TRBD1 as D (6 bases). Per germline, CDR1 LNHDA and CDR2 SQIVND (reference sequence). This CDR3 is 15 amino acids long.

The chain recombines TRBV15 with TRBJ2-5, with D possibly matching TRBD2 (5 bases). The V gene's germline CDR1 is LNHNV and CDR2 YYDKDF (reference sequence). The CDR3 is 15 amino acids. Between the trimmed V and J ends, which lost 4 bases and 4 bases, there was a span of 16 bases. In DNA, the CDR3 is TGTGCCACCAGCACCGAAGGGCTAGAGGGAGAGACCCAGTACTTC. Its protein product is CATSTEGLEGETQYF.

V gene TRBV9 combines with J gene TRBJ2-4, with D perhaps TRBD2 (6 bases). CDR1 SGDLS and CDR2 YYNGEE come from the germline V gene. The CDR3 covers 15 residues. With 0 bases removed from V and 8 bases from J, the gap between germline ends came to 15 bases. CDR3 nucleotides: TGTGCCAGCAGCGTAGCTTGGGGCCCGGGGGACATTCAGTACTTC. It is translated as CASSVAWGPGDIQYF.

This clonotype was detected many times. V and J are TRBV18 and TRBJ2-7; D gene ambiguous. Germline V gene sequence: CDR1 KGHSH, CDR2 LQKENI. This CDR3 spans 14 amino acids. Trimming removed 3 bases at V and 0 bases at J, with 9 bases between. The CDR3: CASSPSRTSYEQYF. DNA of the CDR3: TGTGCCAGCTCACCGAGCAGGACCTCCTACGAGCAGTACTTC.

This chain joins TRBV10-2 and TRBJ1-2, with D possibly matching TRBD1 (5 bases). The germline V gene has CDR1 WSHSY and CDR2 SAAADI. This CDR3 comprises 15 residues. The V end was cut by 3 bases, the J end by 2 bases, with 13 bases between. This chain's CDR3 is CASSDNTRGNYGYTF. As DNA, the CDR3 is TGCGCCAGCAGTGATAATACTCGGGGCAACTATGGCTACACCTTC.

This clonotype was detected only a few times. The CDR3 DNA reads as TGCAGTGCTAGTGTACTAGCGGGAAGCGAGCAGTACTTC. The encoded protein is CSASVLAGSEQYF. This chain connects TRBV20-1 to TRBJ2-7; 10 nucleotides match TRBD2. This CDR3 is 13 amino acids long. V was pared by 3 bases and J by 6 bases, with 5 bases of the junction left unmatched. Germline V gene lookup returns CDR1 DFQATT and CDR2 SNEGSKA (reference sequence).

The rearrangement joins TRBV19 to TRBJ2-2; 8 nucleotides agree with TRBD2. Trimming at V came to 8 bases and at J to 2 bases, leaving 7 bases not matched to a gene. CDR1 and CDR2 from the germline V gene are LNHDA and SQIVND (reference sequence). This CDR3 contains 15 residues. The DNA for the CDR3 is TGTGCCAGTGGGCCGGGACTAGGTAACACCGGGGAGCTGTTTTTT. Its translation: CASGPGLGNTGELFF.

Remarks on this clonotype: Lacking the conserved final phenylalanine or tryptophan, this CDR3 likely reflects a read error. No DNA is shown, since the ends of the CDR3 on it are uncertain; the CDR3 is the one TCRdb lists. The V call is TRBV11-2, the J call TRBJ2-7; the table assigns TRBD2, which was not confirmed against the DNA. Ends included, the CDR3 has 15 residues. CDR1 and CDR2 (germline): SGHAT, FQNNGV. CDR3 region: CASSLGGWIGQEGFN.

This clonotype was counted between two and nine times. J is TRBJ2-7 and V is TRBV5-6; a weak D match, TRBD1 (6 bases). V was pared by 3 bases and J by 2 bases, with 18 bases between. This CDR3 is 16 amino acids long. Germline CDR1 reads SGHDT; CDR2 reads YYEEEE. The CDR3 is CASSSLRQESPYEQYF. CDR3 nucleotides: TGTGCCAGCAGCTCGCTAAGACAGGAATCGCCCTACGAGCAGTACTTC.

Note on this clonotype: A much larger clone lies a single base off, so this may be a read error. The chain employs TRBV6-2 or TRBV6-3 and TRBJ2-7; the match to TRBD1 covers 7 bases. Germline lookup yields CDR1 MNHEY and CDR2 SVGEGT. The CDR3 length is 16 residues. DNA of the CDR3: TGTGCCAGCAGTGAAGTTGGCAGGGGGAATGACTACGGGCAGTACTTC. It translates to CASSEVGRGNDYGQYF.

This clonotype appeared a few times. The J gene is TRBJ2-5, the V gene TRBV10-3, with 12 bases aligning to TRBD1. Germline V gene sequence: CDR1 ENHRY, CDR2 SYGVKD. V gave up 4 bases and J gave up 3 bases; unmatched junction bases: 6. CDR3 length: 16 residues. The chain's CDR3 is CAISGPGTGGKETQYF. The CDR3 DNA sequence: TGTGCCATCAGTGGCCCCGGGACAGGGGGCAAAGAGACCCAGTACTTC.

The genes are TRBV7-8 and TRBJ2-7; 9 bases map to TRBD1. This CDR3 is built from 15 residues. Trimming at V came to 3 bases and at J to 3 bases, leaving 6 bases not matched to a gene. Germline CDR1 and CDR2: SGHVS and FQNEAQ. The CDR3 sequence is CASSLEDRGFYEQYF. In nucleotides, the CDR3 is TGTGCCAGCAGCTTGGAGGACAGGGGCTTCTACGAGCAGTACTTC.

This clonotype was seen more than once but under ten times. The chain uses TRBV28 and TRBJ1-2; possible D gene TRBD1, 6 bases. Germline CDR1 and CDR2: MDHEN and SYDVKM. Trimming removed 6 bases at V and 0 bases at J, with 17 bases between. This CDR3 is built from 16 residues. The CDR3, as DNA: TGTGCCAGCAGCTACAGGGTGAACCTCCCTAACTATGGCTACACCTTC. Residues: CASSYRVNLPNYGYTF.

The sample holds a few counts of this clonotype. Here the CDR3 DNA reads TGCAGTGCAGAGACAGGGGGCGGTCAGCCCCAGCATTTT. Encoded protein: CSAETGGGQPQHF. The chain has TRBV20-1 and TRBJ1-5, with 10 positions matching TRBD1. The V gene's germline CDR1 is DFQATT and CDR2 SNEGSKA (reference sequence). V lost 6 bases and J lost 6; bases outside the gene matches: 5. CDR3 length equals 13 residues.

This clonotype was observed a few times. The V gene is TRBV27, the J gene TRBJ2-7, with TRBD2 matching over 7 bases. This CDR3 spans 15 amino acids. Germline V CDR1 and CDR2: MNHEY, SMNVEV (reference sequence). V lost 4 bases to trimming and J lost 2 bases; unmatched junction nucleotides: 8. CDR3 sequence reads: CASSSWSSGTYEQYF. DNA for the CDR3: TGTGCCAGCAGTTCTTGGTCTAGCGGAACCTACGAGCAGTACTTC.

This clonotype was found many times. The V gene is TRBV2, the J gene TRBJ2-3; D remains ambiguous. In germline, CDR1 is SNHLY, CDR2 FYNNEI. This CDR3 has 13 amino acids. Deletions cut 8 bases from V and 4 bases from J, with 13 bases between. As DNA, the CDR3 is TGTGCCAGCGAGGTGACAAAGGCAGATACGCAGTATTTT. Residues: CASEVTKADTQYF.

V is TRBV19 and J is TRBJ2-7; 9 bases fit TRBD2. The last part of the DNA fits TRBJ2-5 better; the J call may be wrong. CDR3 size: 13 residues. Per the germline V gene, CDR1 is LNHDA and CDR2 is SQIVND (reference sequence). In DNA, the CDR3 is TGTGCCAGTAGTGGAGCGGGAGGCGAGACCCAGTACTTC. Translated, it gives CASSGAGGETQYF.

There are many counts of this clonotype. The chain is built from TRBV27 and TRBJ1-5; D gene unclear. CDR3 length: 15 residues. The ends were cut back, 5 bases at V and 2 bases at J, with 13 bases in the middle. In germline, CDR1 is MNHEY, CDR2 SMNVEV (reference sequence). This CDR3 reads CASSEIGRGNQPQHF. In nucleotides, the CDR3 is TGTGCCAGCAGTGAAATAGGACGGGGCAATCAGCCCCAGCATTTT.

The sample holds many counts of this clonotype. The chain employs TRBV6-5 and TRBJ1-5; TRBD1 aligns across 8 bases. With 2 bases clipped from V and 11 bases from J, the junction kept 11 bases outside the gene matches. In germline, CDR1 is MNHEY, CDR2 SVGAGI. This CDR3 contains 15 residues. The CDR3 coding sequence is TGTGCCAGCAGTTACGGACAGGGTCGAAATCGGGCCCAGCATTTT. Its translation: CASSYGQGRNRAQHF.